These 7 T cell receptor beta chains were sequenced from one sample in a study of cytomegalovirus exposure and HLA in healthy donors. The PCR had 60 Vbeta and 13 Jbeta primers. Here immunoSEQ multiplex PCR was the method, and the copy in TCRdb shows in-frame clones only, minus some. Among 60,000 to 85,000 clones listed, about 75% were seen once. The sample comprised PBMCs. These receptors originate from a man aged 55-75 years in good health and CMV-seropositive.

This sequence joins TRBV5-6 and TRBJ1-1; perhaps TRBD1 as D (5 bases). The CDR3 is made up of 12 amino acids. From germline, CDR1 is SGHDT and CDR2 YYEEEE. Trimming removed 4 bases from V and 4 bases from J, with 8 bases in between. The CDR3: CASSRGGTEAFF. In DNA form, the CDR3 reads TGTGCCAGCAGCAGGGGTGGCACTGAAGCTTTCTTT.

The genes are TRBV6-6 and TRBJ1-5; 8 positions agree with TRBD1. V shed 4 bases, J shed 5 bases, and the junction held 7 bases outside the gene matches. Germline V gives CDR1 MNHNY, CDR2 SVGAGI (reference sequence). The CDR3 consists of 15 residues. CDR3 bases: TGTGCCAGCAGTTTCCTCAGGGGGCAGGATCAGCCCCAGCATTTT. Its protein is CASSFLRGQDQPQHF.

V and J are TRBV27 and TRBJ2-5, with TRBD1 matching 9 bases. The assigned J gene may be wrong: the sequence end matches TRBJ2-7 better. CDR3 length: 14 residues. Germline values: CDR1 MNHEY, CDR2 SMNVEV (reference sequence). The CDR3 DNA reads TGTGCCAGCAGTGTCCCGGGACAGGGCTACGAGCAGTACTTC. This gives the protein CASSVPGQGYEQYF.

This chain joins TRBV7-9 and TRBJ1-2, with D unclear. Germline V gene sequence: CDR1 SEHNR, CDR2 FQNEAQ (reference sequence). The CDR3 totals 14 residues. V was shortened by 4 bases and J by 8 bases, with 17 bases between the two germline ends. This CDR3 is CASSSRLEGGGYTF. The CDR3, as DNA: TGTGCCAGCAGCTCCAGACTGGAGGGCGGGGGCTACACCTTC.

The chain recombines TRBV7-9 with TRBJ2-2; D gene uncertain. The CDR3 is 15 amino acids. CDR1 and CDR2 from the germline V gene are SEHNR and FQNEAQ (reference sequence). Trimming pared 3 bases from V and 0 bases from J, leaving 8 bases between. The chain's CDR3 is CASSFWSANTGELFF. The DNA for the CDR3 is TGTGCCAGCAGCTTCTGGAGCGCGAACACCGGGGAGCTGTTTTTT.

The genes are TRBV27 and TRBJ2-5; weak D call: TRBD1 (6 bases). CDR1 MNHEY and CDR2 SMNVEV come from the germline V gene (reference sequence). The CDR3 is 14 amino acids. Trimming took 5 bases from V and 0 from J, leaving 10 bases between them. The CDR3 DNA follows: TGTGCCAGCAGTCCACAGGGCAACCAAGAGACCCAGTACTTC. Amino acid sequence: CASSPQGNQETQYF.

This clone was detected a few times. The rearrangement joins TRBV6-6 to TRBJ1-5; D perhaps matches TRBD1 (5 bases). CDR1 and CDR2 from the germline V gene are MNHNY and SVGAGI (reference sequence). The CDR3 contains 15 residues. Trimming removed 5 bases at V and 1 base at J, with 12 bases between. The CDR3 sequence is CASSHGGGSNQPQHF. CDR3 bases: TGTGCCAGCAGTCACGGGGGGGGAAGCAATCAGCCCCAGCATTTT.